This T cell receptor (beta chain) emerged from a study of T cells expressing NK-cell markers. Across the whole study: Sorted CD3+CD56+NKG2C+, CD3+CD56+NKG2C- and CD3+CD56-NKG2C+ T cells supplied TCR beta repertoires. Eight donors were sequenced, of whom seven were HCMV-seropositive, while the remaining one was HCMV-seronegative. Whole-study results and caveats: One observes that, in a handful of donors, these clonotypes were also the leading ones within the CD3+CD56-NKG2C+ fraction.

To note about this clonotype: Its antigen remains unknown.

No DNA is given; TCRdb re-called the 5' RACE reads and lists each CDR3 protein once. This sample contains about 7,200 distinct CDR3 sequences. Sequencing was carried out using blood T cells: a sorted CD56 or NKG2C T cell subset, CD4+ or CD8+ T cells, or bulk PBMC T cells (not recorded which). This clonotype was sampled from a man aged 18 to 70 in good health.

CDR3 residues: CASSEDSHNEQFF. The V call is TRBV6-4, the J call TRBJ2-1; TCRdb's D gene call, TRBD1, goes unchecked for lack of DNA. CDR3 length: 13 amino acids. Germline lookup yields CDR1 MRHNA and CDR2 SNTAGT.